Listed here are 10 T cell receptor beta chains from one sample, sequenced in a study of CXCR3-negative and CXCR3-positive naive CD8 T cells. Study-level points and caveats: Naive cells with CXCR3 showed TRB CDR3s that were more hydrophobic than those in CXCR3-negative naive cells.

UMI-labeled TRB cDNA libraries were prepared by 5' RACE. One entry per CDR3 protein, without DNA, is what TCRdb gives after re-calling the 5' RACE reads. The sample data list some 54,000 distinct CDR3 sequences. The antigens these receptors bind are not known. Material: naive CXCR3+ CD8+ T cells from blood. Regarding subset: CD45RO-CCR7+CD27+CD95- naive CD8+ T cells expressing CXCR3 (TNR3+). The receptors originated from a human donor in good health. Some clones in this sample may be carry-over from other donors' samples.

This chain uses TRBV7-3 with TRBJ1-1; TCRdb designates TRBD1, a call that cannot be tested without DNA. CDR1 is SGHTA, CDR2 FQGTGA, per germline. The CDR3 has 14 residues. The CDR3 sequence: CASSPMGGASEAFF.

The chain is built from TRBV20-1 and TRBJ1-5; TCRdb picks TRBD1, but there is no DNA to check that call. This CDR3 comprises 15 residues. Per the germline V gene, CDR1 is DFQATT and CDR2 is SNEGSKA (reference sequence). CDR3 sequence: CSATDRDEMDQPQHF.

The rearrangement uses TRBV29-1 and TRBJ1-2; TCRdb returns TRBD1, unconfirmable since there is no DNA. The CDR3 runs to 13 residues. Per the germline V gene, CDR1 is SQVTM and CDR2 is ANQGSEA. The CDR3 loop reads CSVEVGTEYGYTF.

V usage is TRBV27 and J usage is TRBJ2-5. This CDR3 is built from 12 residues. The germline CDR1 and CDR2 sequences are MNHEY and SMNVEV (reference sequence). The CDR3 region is CASSSTVGTQYF.

The CDR3: CASSLVGGPYNEQFF. This chain uses TRBV12-3 or TRBV12-4 with TRBJ2-1; the TCRdb D gene call, TRBD1, has no DNA to confirm it. The CDR3 is 15 amino acids.

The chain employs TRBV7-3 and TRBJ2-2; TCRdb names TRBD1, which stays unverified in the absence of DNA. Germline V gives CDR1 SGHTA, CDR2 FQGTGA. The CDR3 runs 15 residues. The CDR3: CASSLYGGETGELFF.

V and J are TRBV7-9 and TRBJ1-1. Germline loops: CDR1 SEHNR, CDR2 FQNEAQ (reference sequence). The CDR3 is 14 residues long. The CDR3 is CASSLHEVSTEAFF.

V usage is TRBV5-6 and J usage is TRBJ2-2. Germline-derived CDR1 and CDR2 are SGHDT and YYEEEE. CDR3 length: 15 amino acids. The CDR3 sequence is CASSLDSFFTGELFF.

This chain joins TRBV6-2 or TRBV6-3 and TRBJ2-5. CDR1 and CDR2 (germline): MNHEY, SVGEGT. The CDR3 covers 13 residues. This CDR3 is CASVSAAWETQYF.

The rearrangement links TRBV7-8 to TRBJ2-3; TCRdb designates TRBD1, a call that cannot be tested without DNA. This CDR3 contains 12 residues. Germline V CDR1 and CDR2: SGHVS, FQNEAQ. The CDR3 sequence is CATTGVPDTQYF.